The present entry profiles one T cell receptor beta chain with its context. This sample stems from a study of blood T cell repertoires in COVID-19. The Seattle patients joined while their infection was active and were tracked longitudinally afterward. This table comes from immunoSEQ multiplex PCR, and its TCRdb copy is limited to in-frame clones, with some not included. The data show roughly 500,000 clones, approximately 89% seen once. Specimen: peripheral blood. The receptor was derived from a man aged 18 to 35 with COVID-19, enrolled during active disease.

The CDR3 DNA follows: TGTGCCAGCAGCCCCGCCGGGACAGGGGTCGGCTACACCTTC. As protein: CASSPAGTGVGYTF. The rearrangement links TRBV7-9 to TRBJ1-2; 10 bases agree with TRBD1. Trimming cost V 5 bases and J 8 bases; bases outside gene matches: 8. Germline CDR1 SEHNR, CDR2 FQNEAQ (reference sequence). This CDR3 spans 14 amino acids.